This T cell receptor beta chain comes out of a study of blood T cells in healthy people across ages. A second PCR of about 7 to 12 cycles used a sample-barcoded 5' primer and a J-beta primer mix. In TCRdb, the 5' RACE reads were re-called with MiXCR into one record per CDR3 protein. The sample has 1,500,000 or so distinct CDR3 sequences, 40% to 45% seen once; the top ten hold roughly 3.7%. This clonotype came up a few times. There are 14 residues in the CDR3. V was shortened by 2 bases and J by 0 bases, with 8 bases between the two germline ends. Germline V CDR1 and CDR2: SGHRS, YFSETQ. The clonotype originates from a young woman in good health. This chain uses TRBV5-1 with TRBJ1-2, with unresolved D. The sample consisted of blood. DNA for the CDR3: TGCGCCAGCAGCTTTAGTCAGTCTAACTATGGCTACACCTTC. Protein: CASSFSQSNYGYTF.